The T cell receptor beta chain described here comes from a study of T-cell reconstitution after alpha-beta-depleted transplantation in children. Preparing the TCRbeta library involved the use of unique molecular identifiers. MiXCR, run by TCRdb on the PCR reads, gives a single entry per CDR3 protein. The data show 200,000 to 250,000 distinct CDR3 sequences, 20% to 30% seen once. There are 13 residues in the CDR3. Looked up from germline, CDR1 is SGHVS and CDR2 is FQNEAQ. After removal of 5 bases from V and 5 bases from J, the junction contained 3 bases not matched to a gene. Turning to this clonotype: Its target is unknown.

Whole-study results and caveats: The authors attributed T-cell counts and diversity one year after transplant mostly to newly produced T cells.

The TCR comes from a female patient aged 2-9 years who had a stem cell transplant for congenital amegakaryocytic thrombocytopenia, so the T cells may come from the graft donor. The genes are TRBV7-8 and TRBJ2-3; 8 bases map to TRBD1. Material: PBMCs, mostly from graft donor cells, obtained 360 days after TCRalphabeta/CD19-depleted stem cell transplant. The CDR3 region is CASSLGTGDTQYF. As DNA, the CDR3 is TGTGCCAGCAGCCTCGGGACAGGAGATACGCAGTATTTT.